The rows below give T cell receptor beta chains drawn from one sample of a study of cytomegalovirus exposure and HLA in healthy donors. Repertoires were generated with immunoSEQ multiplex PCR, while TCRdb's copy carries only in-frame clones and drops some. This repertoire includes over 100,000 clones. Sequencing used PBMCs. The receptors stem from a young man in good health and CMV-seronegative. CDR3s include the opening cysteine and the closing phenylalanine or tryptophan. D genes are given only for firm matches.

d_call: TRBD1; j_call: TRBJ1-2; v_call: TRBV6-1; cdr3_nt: TGTGCCAGCACTAAGGACAGGGAGTATGGCTACACCTTC; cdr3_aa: CASTKDREYGYTF
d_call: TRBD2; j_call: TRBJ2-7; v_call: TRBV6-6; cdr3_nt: TGTGCCAGCAGTTTCCGCAGAGCGGGGGGCCACTACGAGCAGTACTTC; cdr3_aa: CASSFRRAGGHYEQYF
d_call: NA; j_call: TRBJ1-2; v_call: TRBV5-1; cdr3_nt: TGCGCCAGCAGCAACAACCGGAGAGAGAGTCCGTACACCTTC; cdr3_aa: CASSNNRRESPYTF
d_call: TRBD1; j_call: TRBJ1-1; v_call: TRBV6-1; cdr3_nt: TGTGCCAGCAGTGACCCGGGACAGGGAGGTTTCACTGAAGCTTTCTTT; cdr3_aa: CASSDPGQGGFTEAFF
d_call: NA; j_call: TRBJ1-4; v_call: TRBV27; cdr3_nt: TGTGCCAGCAGCCAAACTTCAGGGTGGGCTAATGAAAAACTGTTTTTT; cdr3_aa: CASSQTSGWANEKLFF
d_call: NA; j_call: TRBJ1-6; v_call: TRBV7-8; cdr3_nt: TGTGCCAGCAGCTTATGGACAGCCAATTCACCCCTCCACTTT; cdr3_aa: CASSLWTANSPLHF
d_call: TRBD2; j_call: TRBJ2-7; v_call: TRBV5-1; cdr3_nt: TGCGCCAGCAGCAGGGGGACTAGCGGGGGTAACCAGGCCTACGAGCAGTACTTC; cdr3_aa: CASSRGTSGGNQAYEQYF
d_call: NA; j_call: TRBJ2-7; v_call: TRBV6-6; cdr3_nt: TGTGCCAGCAGTGCGACGCGGAGCGAGCAGTACTTC; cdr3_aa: CASSATRSEQYF
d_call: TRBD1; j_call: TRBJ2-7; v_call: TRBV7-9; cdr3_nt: TGTGCCAGCAGCTTAGTCGCGGGACAGGGGTTCTACGAGCAGTACTTC; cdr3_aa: CASSLVAGQGFYEQYF
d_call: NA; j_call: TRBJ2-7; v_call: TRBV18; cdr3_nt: TGTGCCAGCTCACCACCGAACAGCCCCTACGAGCAGTACTTC; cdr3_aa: CASSPPNSPYEQYF
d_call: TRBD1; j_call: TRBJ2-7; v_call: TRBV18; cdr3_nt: TGTGCCAGCTCACCAGAGAAAGGGACAGGACTTCCGGAGCAGTACTTC; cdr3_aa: CASSPEKGTGLPEQYF
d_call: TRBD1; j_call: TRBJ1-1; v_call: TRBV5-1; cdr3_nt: TGCGCCAGCAGAGTGGGACAGGGGGCGCCCAGGGCTTTCTTT; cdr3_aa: CASRVGQGAPRAFF
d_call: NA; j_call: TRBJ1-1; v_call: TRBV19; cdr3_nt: TGTGCCAGTAGTACTTCATGGAGACCGGGTAAGGCTGAAGCTTTCTTT; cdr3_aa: CASSTSWRPGKAEAFF
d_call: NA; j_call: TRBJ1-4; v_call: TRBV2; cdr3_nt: TGTGCCAGCAGTGAACAGGGAAGTGAAAAACTGTTTTTT; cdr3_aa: CASSEQGSEKLFF
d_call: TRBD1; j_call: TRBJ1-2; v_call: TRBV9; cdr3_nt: TGTGCCAGCAGCGAGAGTCGCGGACAGGGGGCAAACCTCAACTATGGCTACACCTTC; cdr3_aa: CASSESRGQGANLNYGYTF
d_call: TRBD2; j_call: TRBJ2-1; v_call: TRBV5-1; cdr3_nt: TGCGCCAGCAGCTTTTCTAGCGGGGGGAGGAATGAGCAGTTCTTC; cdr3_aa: CASSFSSGGRNEQFF
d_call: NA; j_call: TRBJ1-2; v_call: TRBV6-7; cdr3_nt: TGTGCCAGCAGCTCCTCGGTTGGCTACACCTTC; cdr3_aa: CASSSSVGYTF
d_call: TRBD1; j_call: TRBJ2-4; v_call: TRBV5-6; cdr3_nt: TGTGCCAGCAGCTTCAGACAGGGAATAGCCAAAAACATTCAGTACTTC; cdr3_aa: CASSFRQGIAKNIQYF
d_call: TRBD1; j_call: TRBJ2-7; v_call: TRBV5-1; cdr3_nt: TGCGCCAGCAGCTCTCTTGACGAGACAGGGGGAAACGAGCAGTACTTC; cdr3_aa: CASSSLDETGGNEQYF
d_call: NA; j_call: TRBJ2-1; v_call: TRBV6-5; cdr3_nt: TGTGCCAGCAGTTACGGCCGCTTCCATGAGCAGTTCTTC; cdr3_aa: CASSYGRFHEQFF
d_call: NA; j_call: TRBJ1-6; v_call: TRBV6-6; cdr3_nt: TGTGCCAGCAGTTACAGATCCGGTCGGGATTCACCCCTCCACTTT; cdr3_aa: CASSYRSGRDSPLHF
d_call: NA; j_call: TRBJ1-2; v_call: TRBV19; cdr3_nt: TGTGCCACCTCGCGATTCAGGTGGGGCTACACCTTC; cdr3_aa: CATSRFRWGYTF
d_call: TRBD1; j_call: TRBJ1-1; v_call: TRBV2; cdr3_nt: TGTGCCAGCAGCAGACAGGGGGGGGGAGCGAACACTGAAGCTTTCTTT; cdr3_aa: CASSRQGGGANTEAFF
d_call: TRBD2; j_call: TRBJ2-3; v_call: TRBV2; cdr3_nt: TGTGCCAGCAGTGTGGTGGCGGGGGGGGGAGATACGCAGTATTTT; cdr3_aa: CASSVVAGGGDTQYF
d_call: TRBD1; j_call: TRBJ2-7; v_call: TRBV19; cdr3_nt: TGTGCCAGTAGAGGGGGCGATGCCCTGTACTACGAGCAGTACTTC; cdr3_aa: CASRGGDALYYEQYF
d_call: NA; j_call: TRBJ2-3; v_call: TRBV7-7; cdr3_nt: TGTGCCAGCAGCTTACGGGCGGGGGCCCTTGATACGCAGTATTTT; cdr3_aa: CASSLRAGALDTQYF
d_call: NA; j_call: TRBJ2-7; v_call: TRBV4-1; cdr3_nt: TGCGCCAGCAGCCCTACCGTGACAGTCTACGAGCAGTACTTC; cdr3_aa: CASSPTVTVYEQYF
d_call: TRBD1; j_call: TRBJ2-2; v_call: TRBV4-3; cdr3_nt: TGCGCCAGCAGCTCTCCGACAGGGGGCGCGACCGGGGAGCTGTTTTTT; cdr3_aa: CASSSPTGGATGELFF
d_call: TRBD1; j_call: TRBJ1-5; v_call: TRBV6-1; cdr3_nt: TGTGCCAGCAGTGAACGGGACAGGGGTAGGGGCCGTATTCAGCCCCAGCATTTT; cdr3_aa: CASSERDRGRGRIQPQHF
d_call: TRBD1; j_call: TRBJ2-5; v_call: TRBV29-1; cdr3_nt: TGCAGCGTTGGGACAGGGGGCAGGGAGACCCAGTACTTC; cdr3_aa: CSVGTGGRETQYF
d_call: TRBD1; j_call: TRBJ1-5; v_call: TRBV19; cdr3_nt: TGTGCCAGTACCCGGGGACAGGGCGATCAGCCCCAGCATTTT; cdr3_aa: CASTRGQGDQPQHF
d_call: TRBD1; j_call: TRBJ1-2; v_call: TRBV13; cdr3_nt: TGTGCCAGCAGCCAGGACAGGGGGAATGGCTACACCTTC; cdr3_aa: CASSQDRGNGYTF
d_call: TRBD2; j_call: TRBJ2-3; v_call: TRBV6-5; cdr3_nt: TGTGCCAGCAGTTACGGCGGGGGGGCCTTCACAGATACGCAGTATTTT; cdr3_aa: CASSYGGGAFTDTQYF
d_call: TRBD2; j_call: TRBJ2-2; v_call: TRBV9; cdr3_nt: TGTGCCAGCAGCGCCTATAGCGGGGGGGCCGCCACCGGGGAGCTGTTTTTT; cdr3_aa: CASSAYSGGAATGELFF
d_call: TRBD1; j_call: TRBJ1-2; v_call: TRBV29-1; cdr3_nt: TGCAGCGTTGAAGATACAGGGGGCCTGTATGGCTACACCTTC; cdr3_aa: CSVEDTGGLYGYTF
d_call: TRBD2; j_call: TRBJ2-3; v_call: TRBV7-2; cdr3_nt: TGTGCCAGCAGCTCGACTCTAGCGGGACCGAGCACAGATACGCAGTATTTT; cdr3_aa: CASSSTLAGPSTDTQYF
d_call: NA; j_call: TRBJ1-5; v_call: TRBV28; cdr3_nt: TGTGCCAGCAGTCCTCCACCGGGACAGCCCCAGCATTTT; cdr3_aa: CASSPPPGQPQHF